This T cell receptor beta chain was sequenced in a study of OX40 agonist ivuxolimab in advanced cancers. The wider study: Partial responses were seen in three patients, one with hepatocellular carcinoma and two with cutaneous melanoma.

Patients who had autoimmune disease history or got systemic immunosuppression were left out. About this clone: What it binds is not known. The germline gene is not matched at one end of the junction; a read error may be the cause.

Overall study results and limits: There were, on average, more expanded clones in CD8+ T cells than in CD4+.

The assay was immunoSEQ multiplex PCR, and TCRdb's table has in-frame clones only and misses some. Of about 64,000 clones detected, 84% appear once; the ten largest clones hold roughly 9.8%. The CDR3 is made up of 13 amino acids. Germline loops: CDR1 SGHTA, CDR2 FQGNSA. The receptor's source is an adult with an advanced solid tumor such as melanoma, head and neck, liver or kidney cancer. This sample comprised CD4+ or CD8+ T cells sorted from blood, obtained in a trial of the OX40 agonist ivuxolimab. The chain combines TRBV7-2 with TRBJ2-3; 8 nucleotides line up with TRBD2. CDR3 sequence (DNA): TGTGCCAGCAGCTCAAAAAACGGGGGGGTATCGGATTTT. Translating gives CASSSKNGGVSDF.